This passage covers 5 T cell receptor beta chains from one sample sequenced in a study of shared clonotypes between healthy human individuals. Assay used: immunoSEQ multiplex PCR; TCRdb lists only in-frame clones, some missing. The sample consists of approximately 1.1 million clones, roughly 74% of them appearing once. The sample taken for sequencing was memory CD4+ T cells from PBMCs. Subset specified: CD45RA-negative fraction. The receptors were gathered from a man aged 18 to 35 in good health. Some clones in this sample may be carry-over from other donors' samples.

This clone has only a few counts. This sequence joins TRBV30 and TRBJ1-1, with D perhaps TRBD1 (6 bases). With 6 bases removed from V and 2 bases from J, the gap between germline ends came to 13 bases. The CDR3 length is 13 residues. CDR1 GTSNPN and CDR2 SVGIG come from the germline V gene (reference sequence). Here the CDR3 DNA reads TGTGCCTGCGGACAGCGAACCAACACTGAAGCTTTCTTT. Amino acids: CACGQRTNTEAFF. Looking up the rest from reference TRBV30 and TRBJ1-1 gives the full variable domain: SQTIHQWPATLVQPVGSPLSLECTVEGTSNPNLYWYRQAAGRGLQLLFYSVGIGQISSEVPQNLSASRPQDRQFILSSKKLLLSDSGFYLCACGQRTNTEAFFGQGTRLTVV.

The chain has TRBV28 and TRBJ1-1; 7 positions match TRBD1. This CDR3 region has 14 residues. Germline loops: CDR1 MDHEN, CDR2 SYDVKM. J lost 1 base, V lost 3 bases, and 2 bases had no gene match. CDR3 bases: TGTGCCAGCAGTTTGAGACAGGGGAACACTGAAGCTTTCTTT. Its protein product is CASSLRQGNTEAFF. The full variable domain, completed using reference TRBV28 and TRBJ1-1, is DVKVTQSSRYLVKRTGEKVFLECVQDMDHENMFWYRQDPGLGLRLIYFSYDVKMKEKGDIPEGYSVSREKKERFSLILESASTNQTSMYLCASSLRQGNTEAFFGQGTRLTVV.

The chain combines TRBV7-8 with TRBJ1-1; no clear D gene. Germline-derived CDR1 and CDR2 are SGHVS and FQNEAQ. CDR3 length: 13 residues. The V end was cut by 5 bases, the J end by 1 base, with 8 bases between. CDR3 in amino acids: CASSLTPNTEAFF. In DNA, the CDR3 is TGTGCCAGCAGCCTAACTCCGAACACTGAAGCTTTCTTT.

V is TRBV2 and J is TRBJ2-7; D gene uncertain. Germline loops: CDR1 SNHLY, CDR2 FYNNEI. V was shortened by 6 bases and J by 1 base, with 10 bases between the two germline ends. The CDR3 is 13 amino acids. CDR3 nucleotide sequence: TGTGCCAGCAGGAACGGCGGTTCCTACGAGCAGTACTTC. It specifies CASRNGGSYEQYF.

To note about this clone: Other DNA sequences in the sample encode the same CDR3. J is TRBJ2-3 and V is TRBV11-3; D is unclear. CDR1 and CDR2 (germline): SGHNT, YENEEA. Trimming took 1 base from V and 5 from J, leaving 4 bases between them. This CDR3 comprises 12 residues. The CDR3 nucleotides are TGTGCCAGCAGCTTAGGCGGAGATACGCAGTATTTT. Translation: CASSLGGDTQYF.